This T cell receptor beta chain stems from a study of blood T cells in healthy people across ages. A sample-barcoded 5' primer and a J-beta primer mix were used in a second PCR of about 7 to 12 cycles. TCRdb analysed the 5' RACE reads with MiXCR anew, one entry per CDR3 protein. Counted here are more than 650,000 distinct CDR3 sequences, 25% to 30% occurring once; the ten biggest clones make up 3%. The junction had 4 bases not matched to a gene; V was cut back by 2 bases and J by 2 bases. Germline values: CDR1 SGHTA, CDR2 FQGNSA. The CDR3 totals 16 residues. The sample holds a few counts of this clonotype. This same sample was also part of a study on T cells of mothers and their children.

V and J are TRBV7-2 and TRBJ2-3, with 10 bases that match TRBD2. Material: blood. This sequence was found in a boy aged 5-17 years in good health. The CDR3 is CASSLRLAGVTDTQYF. The CDR3, as DNA: TGTGCCAGCAGCTTAAGGCTAGCGGGGGTCACAGATACGCAGTATTTT.